These T cell receptor beta chains were read from a single sample in a study of technical replicates of blood from several donors. Only in-frame clones appear in the TCRdb table, and some are missing; sequencing was by immunoSEQ multiplex PCR. The table has about 85,000 clones, about 95% seen once. Sequencing input: T cells isolated from PBMCs. Every receptor here comes from a human donor in good health. Each CDR3 is given with its conserved first and last residue. The D gene is left open where the match is weak. A row's size may be missing; if present it is once, few, many or a size class.

cdr3_nt cdr3_aa d_call j_call clone_size v_call
TGCGCCAGCAGCTACCCGACAGTCCCCTACGAGCAGTACTTC CASSYPTVPYEQYF NA TRBJ2-7 NA TRBV5-1
TGTGCCAGTAGTACTTTCCACGAGCAGTACTTC CASSTFHEQYF NA TRBJ2-7 NA TRBV19
TGCGCCAGCAGCCCCGGAGCCATGAACACTGAAGCTTTCTTT CASSPGAMNTEAFF NA TRBJ1-1 NA TRBV5-1
TGTGCCAGCAGTTACGGGGAATCCTACGAGCAGTACTTC CASSYGESYEQYF NA TRBJ2-7 few TRBV27
TGTGCCAGCAGTCCCCAGGGGCGGGAGACTGAAGCTTTCTTT CASSPQGRETEAFF NA TRBJ1-1 NA TRBV27
TGTGCCAGCAGAACTCCTCATTTGACAGGGGGAGAGACCCAGTACTTC CASRTPHLTGGETQYF TRBD1 TRBJ2-5 once TRBV2
TGTGCCAGCAGTGAGTGGGGCCTTACAGATACGCAGTATTTT CASSEWGLTDTQYF NA TRBJ2-3 NA TRBV6-1
TGCGCCAGCAGCCATCCGGGACAGGGGACCGGCTACACCTTC CASSHPGQGTGYTF TRBD1 TRBJ1-2 NA TRBV4-1
TGCAGCGTTATGCAGGGATTAATAAACATTCAGTACTTC CSVMQGLINIQYF NA TRBJ2-4 NA TRBV29-1
TGTGCCAGCAGTGATCGGGGGACGGGACCCCAGCATTTT CASSDRGTGPQHF NA TRBJ1-5 NA TRBV25-1
TGTGCCAGCAGCTTTACTCCCGATCTGAACGAGCAGTACTTC CASSFTPDLNEQYF NA TRBJ2-7 NA TRBV7-6
TGCGCCAGCAGCTTGGCCCAGGGCTACGAGCAGTACTTC CASSLAQGYEQYF NA TRBJ2-7 NA TRBV5-1
TGTGCCAGCAGTGAAACCCTCACAGGGATAAATCAGCCCCAGCATTTT CASSETLTGINQPQHF NA TRBJ1-5 NA TRBV6-1
TGCAGCGTTAGACAGGGGGGAACCTACGAGCAGTACTTC CSVRQGGTYEQYF TRBD1 TRBJ2-7 NA TRBV29-1
TGCGCCAGCAGCTCAAGGCCCCAAACTAGCGGGAGACGGTACGAGCAGTACTTC CASSSRPQTSGRRYEQYF TRBD2 TRBJ2-7 NA TRBV5-1
TGCGCCAGCAGTCTGTCGGCAGGGCTTGAGGAGCAGTTCTTC CASSLSAGLEEQFF NA TRBJ2-1 NA TRBV5-1
TGTGCCAGCAGCCCCGGACAGATTAGCAATCAGCCCCAGCATTTT CASSPGQISNQPQHF NA TRBJ1-5 NA TRBV6-1
TGTGCCAGTCGAAATCTGGCGGGGGGCAATGAGCAGTTCTTC CASRNLAGGNEQFF TRBD2 TRBJ2-1 NA TRBV2
TGCAGCGTTGCCGCCCGGGACAGGGGAATGGGTAACTATGGCTACACCTTC CSVAARDRGMGNYGYTF TRBD1 TRBJ1-2 NA TRBV29-1
TGTGCCAGCTCCACAGGAGACAGCTCCTACGAGCAGTACTTC CASSTGDSSYEQYF NA TRBJ2-7 NA TRBV18
TGTGCCAGCAGTTTTCGGCAGGGAAAGGGCATTCAGTACTTC CASSFRQGKGIQYF NA TRBJ2-4 few TRBV28
TGTGCCACCAGCAGTCAGGGGTTCCAGGATACGCAGTATTTT CATSSQGFQDTQYF NA TRBJ2-3 NA TRBV15
TGTGCCAGTAGTACTACAGGGGTCGACACAGATACGCAGTATTTT CASSTTGVDTDTQYF TRBD1 TRBJ2-3 NA TRBV19
TGTGCCAGTAGTATAGAGGACAGGAACAATCAGCCCCAGCATTTT CASSIEDRNNQPQHF TRBD1 TRBJ1-5 once TRBV19
TGTGCCAGCAGCGTTGGGACAGGGAACACCGGGGAGCTGTTTTTT CASSVGTGNTGELFF TRBD1 TRBJ2-2 NA TRBV9
TGCGCCAGCATTGGTGGGAGGGGCAACAATGAGCAGTTCTTC CASIGGRGNNEQFF TRBD2 TRBJ2-1 few TRBV5-1
TGTGCCAGTAGTATAGCAGGGATGGACACTGAAGCTTTCTTT CASSIAGMDTEAFF NA TRBJ1-1 NA TRBV19
TGTGCCAGCAGCTTAGCGGACCCTCAAGAGACCCAGTACTTC CASSLADPQETQYF NA TRBJ2-5 NA TRBV5-4
TGCGCCAGCAGCGGACTAGGGGTTACCACCGGGGAGCTGTTTTTT CASSGLGVTTGELFF TRBD2 TRBJ2-2 NA TRBV5-1
TGTGCCAGCAGTTTCAGAACTAGCGGGAGCAATGAGCAGTTCTTC CASSFRTSGSNEQFF TRBD2 TRBJ2-1 NA TRBV27
TGTGCCAGCAGTTATAGTAGGAACACCGGGGAGCTGTTTTTT CASSYSRNTGELFF NA TRBJ2-2 NA TRBV6-5
TGTGCCAGCAGTTTAGAGGGCAGGATGAGGTACGAGCAGTACTTC CASSLEGRMRYEQYF NA TRBJ2-7 NA TRBV28
TGTGCCAGCAGCAGGACAGGGGAGGGTGAGCAGTTCTTC CASSRTGEGEQFF TRBD1 TRBJ2-1 NA TRBV5-4
TGCGCCAGCAGCTTGGCCCAGACAGAGTTCTACGAGCAGTACTTC CASSLAQTEFYEQYF NA TRBJ2-7 NA TRBV5-1
TGTGCCAGCACCTCTCAGGTGACCACTGAAGCTTTCTTT CASTSQVTTEAFF NA TRBJ1-1 once TRBV6-5
TGTGCCAGCAGCCCCGGGACAGGGAACTACGAGCAGTACTTC CASSPGTGNYEQYF TRBD1 TRBJ2-7 NA TRBV14
TGTGCCTGGAGTGAGGACAGGGACTCCTACGAGCAGTACTTC CAWSEDRDSYEQYF TRBD1 TRBJ2-7 NA TRBV30
TGTGCCAGCAGCTTGGTGTGGGGCAGTTCTCTCTACGAGCAGTACTTC CASSLVWGSSLYEQYF NA TRBJ2-7 NA TRBV5-8
TGTGCCAGCAGTCAGATAGCGGGAGGGCGTTCAGATACGCAGTATTTT CASSQIAGGRSDTQYF TRBD2 TRBJ2-3 NA TRBV27
TGTGCCAGTAGTATGCGTGGGCAATATGGCTACACCTTC CASSMRGQYGYTF NA TRBJ1-2 NA TRBV19
TGTGCCAGCAGCTTGTTCGCAGGAATGAACACTGAAGCTTTCTTT CASSLFAGMNTEAFF NA TRBJ1-1 NA TRBV5-6
TGTGCCAGTAGCATAAGGTGGGACACCCCGAACATTCAGTACTTC CASSIRWDTPNIQYF NA TRBJ2-4 NA TRBV19
TGTGCCAGCCCTCGGGAGGGGAGGAATGAGCAGTTCTTC CASPREGRNEQFF TRBD2 TRBJ2-1 NA TRBV2
TGTGCCAGCAGCCAAGAGCCTAGCGGGAGCTCCTACAATGAGCAGTTCTTC CASSQEPSGSSYNEQFF TRBD2 TRBJ2-1 NA TRBV4-2
TGTGCCAGCAGTGATTTCCCACAGGGGGCCTACAATGAGCAGTTCTTC CASSDFPQGAYNEQFF TRBD1 TRBJ2-1 NA TRBV25-1
TGTGCCAGCAGCTTAGCGCGGGGGAATGAGCAGTTCTTC CASSLARGNEQFF TRBD2 TRBJ2-1 NA TRBV7-9
TGCGCCAGCGGTAGACTAGCGGGGACTCCTTACGAGCAGTACTTC CASGRLAGTPYEQYF TRBD2 TRBJ2-7 NA TRBV4-1
TGTGCCAGCAGTTTGCACTTAAACACAGATACGCAGTATTTT CASSLHLNTDTQYF NA TRBJ2-3 NA TRBV27
TGTGCCTGGAGTGAGGACATTGACCTTGGTTTTAACTATGGCTACACCTTC CAWSEDIDLGFNYGYTF NA TRBJ1-2 NA TRBV30
TGTGCCAGCAGCTTGGGCGGGGGCTTCTCCTACGAGCAGTACTTC CASSLGGGFSYEQYF NA TRBJ2-7 once TRBV7-3
TGTGCCAGCAGTCACACTTTCACCGGGGGGAGAGGGCCGAGCATGCCAAACAACGAGCAGTACTTC CASSHTFTGGRGPSMPNNEQYF TRBD2 TRBJ2-7 NA TRBV28
TGTGCCAGCAGCTTAGGGAGCCGGAGGGATTACAACAATGAGCAGTTCTTC CASSLGSRRDYNNEQFF NA TRBJ2-1 once TRBV7-9
TGTGCCAGCAGACTTACTAGCGGGCCAACCTACGAGCAGTACTTC CASRLTSGPTYEQYF TRBD2 TRBJ2-7 once TRBV7-8
TGTGCCAGCAGCTTTTCCCTTAATGAAAAACTGTTTTTT CASSFSLNEKLFF NA TRBJ1-4 NA TRBV13
TGCAGCGCCGAGGGGGGGGCGCACACTGAAGCTTTCTTT CSAEGGAHTEAFF NA TRBJ1-1 NA TRBV29-1
TGTGCCAGCAGTGAGCATCATCCGGGAGGGGGAACCGGGGAGCTGTTTTTT CASSEHHPGGGTGELFF TRBD2 TRBJ2-2 NA TRBV2